The next 26 T cell receptor beta chains were all read from a single sample in a study of blood T cells in healthy people across ages. It was with a sample-barcoded 5' primer and a J-beta primer mix that a second PCR of roughly 7 to 12 cycles was run. A single record per CDR3 protein comes from TCRdb applying MiXCR to the 5' RACE reads. Of 730,000 or so distinct CDR3 sequences listed, less than 45% are singletons. The sequenced sample was blood. Every receptor here comes from a man at least 80 years old in good health.

As concerns this clonotype: With a much larger clone just one base away, this may be a read error. The chain employs TRBV29-1 and TRBJ2-3; 7 nucleotides align to TRBD2. In germline, CDR1 is SQVTM, CDR2 ANQGSEA. CDR3 length: 11 amino acids. J lost 10 bases, V lost 2 bases, and 3 bases had no gene match. CDR3 nucleotides: TGCAGCGTTGAATCGGGGGGTGCGCAGTATTTT. The encoded protein is CSVESGGAQYF.

The V call is TRBV7-6, the J call TRBJ2-5; 7 positions match TRBD2. Germline assignment: CDR1 SGHVS and CDR2 FNYEAQ. CDR3 length: 14 residues. With 4 bases clipped from V and 5 bases from J, the junction kept 7 bases outside the gene matches. CDR3 residues: CASSYTGEGETQYF. The CDR3 nucleotides read TGTGCCAGCAGCTATACTGGGGAGGGGGAGACCCAGTACTTC. The full variable domain, with the rest looked up from reference TRBV7-6 and TRBJ2-5, is GAGVSQSPRYKVTKRGQDVALRCDPISGHVSLYWYRQALGQGPEFLTYFNYEAQQDKSGLPNDRFSAERPEGSISTLTIQRTEQRDSAMYRCASSYTGEGETQYFGPGTRLLVL.

The chain carries TRBV7-6 and TRBJ2-7, with a weak D call TRBD1 (6 bases). This CDR3 is 19 amino acids long. The germline CDR1 and CDR2 sequences are SGHVS and FNYEAQ. Trimming shortened V by 0 bases and J by 2 bases, and 23 bases separated the two germline ends. This CDR3 is CASSLAMTGGKLRPYEQYF. As DNA, the CDR3 is TGTGCCAGCAGCTTAGCCATGACAGGTGGAAAGTTGAGGCCCTACGAGCAGTACTTC.

The count of this clonotype is one. V is TRBV10-3 and J is TRBJ2-7; D is perhaps TRBD1 (6 bases). Germline CDR1 ENHRY, CDR2 SYGVKD. The V gene lost 0 bases and the J gene lost 7 bases, with 16 bases spanning the gap. There are 15 residues in the CDR3. This chain's CDR3 is CAISESSPRGDEQYF. The CDR3, as DNA: TGTGCCATCAGTGAGTCGAGTCCCAGGGGAGATGAGCAGTACTTC.

Ten or more counts support this clonotype. A junction boundary mismatches the germline segment, possibly from a read error. This chain connects TRBV7-7 to TRBJ2-4; 10 nucleotides align to TRBD2. Judging by the DNA end, TRBJ2-7 fits better; the J call may be wrong. Germline CDR1 and CDR2: SSHAT and FNYEAQ (reference sequence). The length of the CDR3 is 15 residues. The chain's CDR3 is CASSLGTSVTYEQYF. The DNA for the CDR3 is TGTGCTAGCAGCCTAGGGACTAGCGTGACCTACGAGCAGTACTTC.

This clonotype was counted only a few times. The CDR3 bases are TGTGCCAGCAGTTCAAACAGACAGGGTACGCAGTATTTT. Translation gives CASSSNRQGTQYF. The chain has TRBV6-5 and TRBJ2-3, with 7 bases aligning to TRBD1. From germline, CDR1 is MNHEY and CDR2 SVGAGI. The CDR3 runs to 13 residues. Trimming at V came to 4 bases and at J to 8 bases, leaving 6 bases not matched to a gene.

This clonotype was seen just once. This may be a read error: a much more frequent sequence differs by one nucleotide. The gene calls are TRBV5-6 and TRBJ2-3, with D unclear. The CDR3 is 16 residues long. CDR1 is SGHDT, CDR2 YYEEEE, per germline. V was clipped by 0 bases and J by 4 bases, with 15 bases between them. The CDR3 loop is CASSLGPLSESDTQYF. The CDR3 coding sequence is TGTGCCAGCAGCTTGGGCCCTCTGAGTGAGTCAGATACGCAGTATTTT.

This clonotype was detected a few times. This chain connects TRBV28 to TRBJ2-6; 7 bases agree with TRBD1. This CDR3 contains 12 residues. V gave up 8 bases and J gave up 12 bases; unmatched junction bases: 7. Germline V gene data show CDR1 as MDHEN and CDR2 as SYDVKM. The CDR3 reads CASQTGSLVLTF. CDR3 coding DNA: TGTGCCAGCCAGACAGGGAGCCTCGTCCTGACTTTC.

CDR3 sequence (DNA): TGCGCCAGCGGCCCAGGGACAGGGAGTGGCTACACCTTC. Translation: CASGPGTGSGYTF. The rearrangement uses TRBV5-1 and TRBJ1-2; 9 bases are a match to TRBD1. CDR1 SGHRS and CDR2 YFSETQ come from the germline V gene. V gave up 7 bases and J gave up 7 bases; unmatched junction bases: 8. The CDR3 has 13 residues.

V is TRBV28 and J is TRBJ1-1; D is possibly TRBD1 (6 bases). This CDR3 region has 14 residues. Trimming removed 6 bases at V and 2 bases at J, with 13 bases between. The germline V gene encodes CDR1 MDHEN and CDR2 SYDVKM. CDR3: CASRIGGSNTEAFF. As DNA, the CDR3 is TGTGCCAGCAGGATAGGGGGTTCAAACACTGAAGCTTTCTTT.

This chain connects TRBV7-2 to TRBJ2-1; D is unclear. This CDR3 region has 11 residues. The ends were cut back, 0 bases at V and 12 bases at J, with 6 bases in the middle. The germline V gene has CDR1 SGHTA and CDR2 FQGNSA. The CDR3 sequence is CASSLAKGQFF. CDR3 coding DNA: TGTGCCAGCAGCTTAGCGAAGGGGCAGTTCTTC.

This clonotype was found a few times. The chain carries TRBV5-1 and TRBJ2-7, with 8 bases identical to TRBD1. Germline lookup yields CDR1 SGHRS and CDR2 YFSETQ. There are 14 residues in the CDR3. With 4 bases clipped from V and 6 bases from J, the junction kept 9 bases outside the gene matches. The CDR3 region is CASSRLGQGGEQYF. The DNA of the CDR3 is TGCGCCAGCAGCCGACTCGGACAGGGTGGCGAGCAGTACTTC.

There are many counts of this clonotype. This chain links TRBV10-1 with TRBJ2-1; no firm D call. Trimming removed 3 bases from V and 6 bases from J, with 12 bases in between. The CDR3 contains 14 residues. Germline lookup yields CDR1 WNHNN and CDR2 SYGVQD (reference sequence). The CDR3 sequence is CASSENLRGNEQFF. In DNA, the CDR3 is TGCGCCAGCAGTGAAAACCTAAGAGGCAATGAGCAGTTCTTC.

This clonotype occurred many times. The chain has TRBV20-1 and TRBJ1-2; 10 nucleotides align to TRBD1. The CDR3 length is 15 residues. The germline V gene encodes CDR1 DFQATT and CDR2 SNEGSKA (reference sequence). V trimming: 3 bases; J trimming: 5 bases; junction bases outside the gene matches: 9. The CDR3 loop reads CSARRQGASRYGYTF. The CDR3 coding sequence is TGCAGTGCTAGGCGACAGGGGGCCTCCCGGTATGGCTACACCTTC.

This clonotype was seen ten or more times. This chain links TRBV7-2 with TRBJ1-1; D is ambiguous. From germline, CDR1 is SGHTA and CDR2 FQGNSA. V shed 1 base and J shed 1 base, with 7 bases lying between them. This CDR3 has 14 amino acids. CDR3 DNA: TGTGCCAGCAGCTTAGGGGTACCGAACACTGAAGCTTTCTTT. Encoded protein: CASSLGVPNTEAFF. The full variable domain, completed using reference TRBV7-2 and TRBJ1-1, is GAGVSQSPSNKVTEKGKDVELRCDPISGHTALYWYRQSLGQGLEFLIYFQGNSAPDKSGLPSDRFSAERTGGSVSTLTIQRTQQEDSAVYLCASSLGVPNTEAFFGQGTRLTVV.

The chain is built from TRBV5-6 and TRBJ2-5; TRBD2 aligns across 8 bases. Looked up from germline, CDR1 is SGHDT and CDR2 is YYEEEE. V lost 0 bases to trimming and J lost 4 bases; unmatched junction nucleotides: 11. The CDR3 sequence is 17 residues long. This CDR3 reads CASSLGTSGGEIETQYF. The CDR3 region has the DNA TGTGCCAGCAGCTTGGGAACGAGCGGGGGTGAGATAGAGACCCAGTACTTC.

This clonotype was picked up a small number of times. The V and J genes are TRBV5-5 and TRBJ2-7; D may be TRBD1 (6 bases). The CDR3 totals 13 residues. CDR1 is SGHKS, CDR2 YYEKEE, per germline (reference sequence). V lost 3 bases and J lost 0, with 7 bases in between. CDR3 sequence (DNA): TGTGCCAGCAGCTACAGGGACTCCTACGAGCAGTACTTC. Amino acids: CASSYRDSYEQYF.

The V gene is TRBV6-5, the J gene TRBJ2-1; D is undetermined. Germline V lookup: CDR1 MNHEY, CDR2 SVGAGI. Trimming left V 2 bases short and J 3 bases short, with 17 bases between. The CDR3 length is 17 residues. The CDR3: CASSYLQPRQNYNEQFF. For the CDR3, the DNA is TGTGCCAGCAGTTACCTTCAACCTCGACAAAACTACAATGAGCAGTTCTTC.

This clonotype was detected only a few times. V usage is TRBV12-3 or TRBV12-4 and J usage is TRBJ2-7; TRBD1 agrees at 8 bases. There are 17 residues in the CDR3. V lost 5 bases to trimming and J lost 2 bases; unmatched junction nucleotides: 14. The CDR3 bases are TGTGCCAGCAGTCCGATTTTTCTGGGACAGGAGGCCTACGAGCAGTACTTC. Residues: CASSPIFLGQEAYEQYF.

This clonotype was observed a few times. This sequence joins TRBV5-1 and TRBJ1-1; 7 bases are shared with TRBD1. V was pared by 5 bases and J by 5 bases, with 9 bases of the junction left unmatched. The CDR3 runs to 14 residues. Germline V gives CDR1 SGHRS, CDR2 YFSETQ. CDR3 region: CASSFTGEWTEAFF. CDR3 DNA: TGCGCCAGCAGTTTTACAGGGGAATGGACTGAAGCTTTCTTT. Supplemented by reference TRBV5-1 and TRBJ1-1, the full variable domain reads KAGVTQTPRYLIKTRGQQVTLSCSPISGHRSVSWYQQTPGQGLQFLFEYFSETQRNKGNFPGRFSGRQFSNSRSEMNVSTLELGDSALYLCASSFTGEWTEAFFGQGTRLTVV.

The chain couples TRBV12-3 or TRBV12-4 to TRBJ2-2; perhaps TRBD2 as D (6 bases). CDR3 length: 16 residues. The V gene lost 2 bases and the J gene lost 4 bases, with 14 bases spanning the gap. The CDR3 region has the DNA TGTGCCAGCAGTTTATGGAGGGAAGGGAGCACCGGGGAGCTGTTTTTT. Translation gives CASSLWREGSTGELFF.

V is TRBV11-2 and J is TRBJ2-5; D is perhaps TRBD2 (5 bases). Germline V lookup: CDR1 SGHAT, CDR2 FQNNGV. V was shortened by 4 bases and J by 7 bases, with 19 bases between the two germline ends. This CDR3 has 15 residues. CDR3 in amino acids: CASSSTGSPGGTQYF. The CDR3 bases are TGTGCCAGCAGCTCGACCGGGTCTCCTGGAGGGACCCAGTACTTC.

In its sample, this clonotype was seen once. The DNA of the CDR3 is TGCAGTGCTAGAGATCTTCTTGGGTTAGCAGGGGACAATGAGCAGTTCTTC. This translates into CSARDLLGLAGDNEQFF. The rearrangement links TRBV20-1 to TRBJ2-1, with D tentatively TRBD1 (6 bases). The CDR3 has 17 amino acids. Germline CDR1 DFQATT, CDR2 SNEGSKA (reference sequence). V lost 0 bases and J 5 bases, leaving 20 bases between the germline ends.

The gene calls are TRBV27 and TRBJ2-7; D remains unclear. The CDR3 is made up of 12 amino acids. Per germline, CDR1 MNHEY and CDR2 SMNVEV (reference sequence). The V end lost 7 bases, the J end lost 7 bases, and 14 bases lay between the germline ends. The CDR3 reads CASTSLRREQYF. The CDR3 region has the DNA TGTGCCAGCACCTCTCTTAGAAGGGAGCAGTACTTC.

This clonotype turned up a few times. This chain links TRBV20-1 with TRBJ1-2, with D uncertain. V was shortened by 1 base and J by 3 bases, with 6 bases between the two germline ends. Germline CDR1 is DFQATT and CDR2 is SNEGSKA (reference sequence). The CDR3 runs to 12 residues. The CDR3 DNA follows: TGCAGTGCTAGAGTTTCTGACTATGGCTACACCTTC. Its translation is CSARVSDYGYTF.

The chain uses TRBV13 and TRBJ2-5; D is tentatively TRBD1 or TRBD2 (5 bases each). The J call may be mistaken, given a closer DNA end match to TRBJ2-7. From germline, CDR1 is PRHDT and CDR2 FYEKMQ (reference sequence). This CDR3 has 14 amino acids. The CDR3 nucleotides read TGTGCCAGCAGCTTCGGGGAAGGGGCCTACGAGCAGTACTTC. This encodes CASSFGEGAYEQYF.